The clone carrying this T cell receptor beta chain was counted many times. Its antigen is unidentified. This record comes from a study of prognosis after radiotherapy for stage I lung cancer. Across the study: Between early 2018 and January 2019, patients with stage I non-small cell lung cancer were enrolled. Enrolled patients comprised about 13 with newly diagnosed primary stage I lung tumors and four to six with oligometastatic NSCLC after surgical resection of the primary tumor. Stereotactic body radiotherapy was given without concurrent therapy, and no patient received both at once.

Findings of the study overall: The study found lower Shannon entropy after stereotactic body radiation therapy in patients who developed distant metastases.

By two-round multiplex PCR, the TCR beta CDR3 was amplified from genomic DNA. During first-round PCR, primers specific to each TRBV and TRBJ gene were used. TCRdb re-called the multiplex PCR reads through MiXCR, storing one row per CDR3 protein. This sample carries roughly 30,000 distinct CDR3 sequences, roughly 40% of them seen once, and the ten largest clones take roughly 35%. V lost 8 bases, J lost 4 bases, and 2 bases stayed unmatched. Germline V gene lookup returns CDR1 MNHEY and CDR2 SMNVEV (reference sequence). The CDR3 spans 13 residues. This chain links TRBV27 with TRBJ2-3; 11 nucleotides line up with TRBD1. Here the sequenced sample was PBMCs, taken before or after stereotactic body radiation therapy (not recorded which). The clonotype comes from a donor over 45 with non-small cell lung cancer. CDR3 in amino acids: CASRTGGADTQYF. The CDR3 bases are TGTGCCAGCCGGACAGGGGGCGCAGATACGCAGTATTTT.